These 5 T cell receptor beta chains were all obtained from the same sample, sequenced in a study of immune reconstitution after stem cell transplant in scleroderma. TCRdb independently ran MiXCR on the RT-PCR reads; one entry per CDR3 protein. In the table there are a few thousand distinct CDR3 sequences, roughly a tenth of which are singletons. The sample was acquired before or after autologous hematopoietic stem cell transplantation (not recorded which). These receptors came from a female donor with systemic sclerosis.

This clonotype ranks as medium-sized. The rearrangement joins TRBV29-1 to TRBJ2-7, with TRBD1 identical over 7 bases. The CDR3 totals 14 residues. From germline, CDR1 is SQVTM and CDR2 ANQGSEA. After removal of 3 bases from V and 0 bases from J, the junction contained 5 bases not matched to a gene. CDR3 sequence: CSVEDDRVSYEQYF. The CDR3 nucleotides read TGCAGCGTTGAGGATGACAGGGTCTCCTACGAGCAGTACTTC.

This clonotype was recorded a few times. This sequence joins TRBV9 and TRBJ1-3; 10 positions agree with TRBD1. Germline V CDR1 and CDR2: SGDLS, YYNGEE. V shed 4 bases and J 4 bases; nucleotides not matched to a gene: 11. This CDR3 comprises 17 residues. CDR3 coding DNA: TGTGCCAGCAGCCCCCTTGGGACAGGGGAGAAAGGAAACACCATATATTTT. Translating gives CASSPLGTGEKGNTIYF.

This clonotype is deemed medium-sized. The chain uses TRBV7-2 and TRBJ1-2; D perhaps matches TRBD1 (6 bases). With 3 bases removed from V and 4 bases from J, the gap between germline ends came to 15 bases. This CDR3 is 15 amino acids long. Germline V gene lookup returns CDR1 SGHTA and CDR2 FQGNSA. The CDR3 bases are TGTGCCAGCAGCTTGAGGGGGTTGGTTCCCTATGGCTACACCTTC. Translation gives CASSLRGLVPYGYTF. Based on the CDR3 plus reference TRBV7-2 and TRBJ1-2, the full variable domain is GAGVSQSPSNKVTEKGKDVELRCDPISGHTALYWYRQSLGQGLEFLIYFQGNSAPDKSGLPSDRFSAERTGGSVSTLTIQRTQQEDSAVYLCASSLRGLVPYGYTFGSGTRLTVV.

In its sample, this clonotype ranks as medium-sized. V and J are TRBV5-1 and TRBJ1-4, with 8 positions matching TRBD1. Germline-derived CDR1 and CDR2 are SGHRS and YFSETQ. The CDR3 length is 17 residues. V was clipped by 4 bases and J by 6 bases; unmatched bases: 14. CDR3 DNA: TGCGCCAGCAGCCCCACGGAGGGGACAGGCTCCGATGAAAAACTGTTTTTT. It codes for CASSPTEGTGSDEKLFF.

By sample share, this clonotype is medium-sized (0.01 to 0.1%). CDR3 loop: CASSLVDSGRSEQYF. In DNA, the CDR3 is TGTGCCAGCAGCTTAGTTGATAGCGGGCGGTCCGAGCAGTACTTC. The chain employs TRBV7-8 and TRBJ2-7; 7 bases are a match to TRBD2. The V and J ends lost 1 base and 6 bases, in that order; junction bases with no gene match: 9. Germline V gene lookup returns CDR1 SGHVS and CDR2 FQNEAQ. This CDR3 is built from 15 residues.